This TCR beta chain was captured in a study of OX40 agonist ivuxolimab in advanced cancers. Study-level results: Undetermined was the antigen specificity of the expanded peripheral T cells.

Points on this clone: Its target is not known.

The CDR3 consists of 12 residues. Trimming took off 9 bases at V and 3 bases at J, with 12 bases between the two ends. Germline V CDR1 and CDR2: LNHDA, SQIVND (reference sequence). Measured with immunoSEQ multiplex PCR; TCRdb has only the in-frame clones, and not every one. The repertoire holds over 95,000 clones, with 90% to 96% as singletons. The source of this sequence is an adult with an advanced solid tumor such as melanoma, head and neck, liver or kidney cancer. The chain joins TRBV19 to TRBJ2-7; D perhaps matches TRBD1 (5 bases). This material consisted of CD4+ or CD8+ T cells sorted from blood, taken in a trial of the OX40 agonist ivuxolimab. The CDR3 loop reads CASSDSLYEQYF. The CDR3, as DNA: TGTGCCAGCAGCGACAGTCTCTACGAGCAGTACTTC.